This TCR beta chain is drawn from a study of molecular identifiers for immune sequencing clone quantification (dated 2018 in TCRdb). About the investigation overall: For a replicate experiment, RNA from around 20,000 or 100,000 naive CD8 T cells was divided into five aliquots, of which four were sequenced. CD8 T cells were used in a methods study to benchmark molecular-identifier clustering-based TCR repertoire sequencing (MIDCIRS) and TCR RNA copy counting. What the work shows at the level of the full study, not this receptor alone: When barcode sub-clustering was left out, chimeric consensus sequences inflated TCR diversity, with chimeras reaching as high as 47%. The naive libraries included spiked-in Jurkat TCR RNA (about 11 copies' worth), and this RNA is not part of the donor repertoire. Approximately 3.3 recovered TCR RNA copies per cell were obtained by modeling, versus approximately 10 by digital PCR, implying a capture efficiency of about 30%. Clones above 20 RNA copies held over 97% of molecules in CMV-specific effector cells but under 1% in naive cells. Identical TCR molecules sharing a barcode could cause highly expanded clone sizes to be underestimated. Spiked-in Jurkat TCR RNA equivalent to a single cell was reported to be detectable even among one million naive CD8 T cells.

The method behind the library was PCR. This sample was sequenced with a NextSeq 500. Preparation of bulk TCR libraries followed a previously described approach, with the TCR primers listed in Table S5. Purification of total RNA was performed with the Qiagen AllPrep DNA/RNA kit. Before any analysis, reads coming from multiple sequencing runs of the same library were combined into one pool. The study's own analysis went as follows. Reads were retained only if the reads had an exact TCR constant sequence, and the retained reads were trimmed to 150 nt and grouped according to their 12-nt molecular barcodes. Reads in each barcode group were sub-clustered using a 15% Levenshtein threshold, and a quality-weighted consensus sequence was built for each RNA molecule. Non-functional sequences were excluded, and lower-count sequences lying one edit away from another sequence were also excluded. Based on fitting two negative binomial distributions, any barcode sub-cluster with under 20% of the maximum read count was discarded. Clones were called with MiXCR by TCRdb after fastp trimmed the public reads at Q25, and only in-frame beta chains were retained. Rows are combined by CDR3 protein, so each entry shows the most common genes and DNA. None of the V and J calls come from the authors' own analysis; TCRdb made them. For this sample there are nearly 650,000 distinct CDR3 sequences; roughly 27% appear just once. Clones ranked in the top ten supply about 0.73% of the sample.

Libraries of naive CD8 T cells were built from anywhere between roughly 19,000 and 1,000,000 sorted cells, with 10%, 30% or 50% of the purified RNA used. Naive CD8 T cells were FACS-sorted as CD8+CD4-CCR7+CD45RA+ on a BD FACSAria II into RLT Plus buffer. Under 11 TCR copies' worth of Jurkat RNA were spiked into roughly 17,000-1,100,000 naive CD8 T cell samples to test detection sensitivity. CD8 T cells were enriched with RosetteSep CD8+ T Cell Enrichment Cocktail and Ficoll-Paque, followed by ACK red cell lysis. This clonotype came up a few times. Its antigen remains unidentified. Per-base quality was not reported, and no clone a single base away is much larger than it. CDR1 and CDR2, looked up from the germline V gene, are SNHLY and FYNNEI. V drops 1 base and J drops 2 bases, leaving 11 bases in between. The CDR3 goes from the cysteine to the phenylalanine over 15 residues. CDR3 DNA only is kept here, 45 bases in frame from base 1.

The TCR comes from a human donor in good health. Some libraries in this study had Jurkat cell RNA spiked in. The chain is encoded by TRBV2 joined to TRBJ1-2; TRBD1 could be the D gene, as 6 bases match. Sequencing input: naive CD8+ T cells from blood, with Jurkat cell RNA spiked in. What this sample's cell subset or site label stands for: FACS-sorted CD8+CD4-CCR7+CD45RA+ naive T cells. The CDR3 region: CASSEGQAVNYGYTF. In nucleotides, the sequence is TGTGCCAGCAGTGAAGGACAGGCAGTAAACTATGGCTACACCTTC. Where the CDR3 stops, the reference TRBV2 and TRBJ1-2 genes take over; the full variable domain is EPEVTQTPSHQVTQMGQEVILRCVPISNHLYFYWYRQILGQKVEFLVSFYNNEISEKSEIFDDQFSVERPDGSNFTLKIRSTKLEDSAMYFCASSEGQAVNYGYTFGSGTRLTVV.